These T cell receptor beta chains were read from a single sample in a study of spatial heterogeneity in lung cancer. TCRdb itself ran the 5' RACE reads through MiXCR, one entry per CDR3 protein. Of tens of thousands of distinct CDR3 sequences listed, about 12% were seen once; the top ten hold just over 40%. This specimen was PBMCs, taken at surgery. The receptors here all came from a male donor with early-stage non-small cell lung cancer. The conserved cysteine and the conserved F or W are not part of the CDR3 here. D genes are given only for firm matches. Some rows mark clone size as missing; the rest say once, few, many or name a class of expanded clone.

- TRBJ2-5 - TRBV9 ASSASPQREETQY
- TRBJ1-6 - TRBV6-2/TRBV6-3 ASKLGGSPLH
- TRBJ1-2 - TRBV5-1 ASSGATGDAPNYGYT
few TRBJ2-7 - TRBV12-3/TRBV12-4 ASSFPHSYEQY
few TRBJ2-5 TRBD1 TRBV5-1 ASSFSGGETQY
- TRBJ2-3 TRBD2 TRBV3-1 ASSQALLAGADTQY
- TRBJ2-5 - TRBV7-2 ASRWGAGETQY
once TRBJ2-5 - TRBV5-1 ASSSFLAQETQY
few TRBJ1-2 TRBD1 TRBV2 ASSNNRGSSGYT
few TRBJ2-2 - TRBV7-2 ASSRVSGEPTGELF
many TRBJ2-7 TRBD1 TRBV29-1 SVSGTVSYYEQY
- TRBJ1-6 - TRBV13 ASSFQRSGGGSPLH
- TRBJ2-7 TRBD1 TRBV19 ASSLQRDSTYEQY
- TRBJ2-1 - TRBV7-6 ASTEVDRSYNEQF
many TRBJ1-1 - TRBV7-9 ASSFDTEAF
few TRBJ2-1 - TRBV27 ASSSFVPGNEQF
many TRBJ2-1 - TRBV3-1 ASSQDTGPHLEQF
- TRBJ2-7 TRBD2 TRBV12-3/TRBV12-4 ASSSGLATYEQY
few TRBJ2-7 TRBD2 TRBV6-2/TRBV6-3 ASSYALAGGIVPEQY
few TRBJ1-5 - TRBV20-1 SASDGGRWQPQH
- TRBJ2-3 - TRBV7-2 ASGENLNTDTQY
many TRBJ1-1 - TRBV27 ASSAGSMNTEAF
many TRBJ2-5 TRBD1 TRBV6-2/TRBV6-3 ASSRDSEETQY
- TRBJ1-5 - TRBV5-1 ASSLEGNSNQPQH
many TRBJ1-6 - TRBV5-6 ASSSDGGPNWSPLH
few TRBJ1-1 - TRBV29-1 SGDELEAF
few TRBJ1-2 TRBD1 TRBV18 ASSSGQGEKAYGYT
few TRBJ2-4 TRBD2 TRBV7-2 ASSFMGLAGGPTVDIQY
few TRBJ1-4 - TRBV16 ASSPLAAATNEKLF
few TRBJ2-7 TRBD2 TRBV7-2 ASSFSLAGGVLY
few TRBJ1-2 TRBD1 TRBV28 ASSLGQANYGYT
- TRBJ2-5 - TRBV21-1 ASSPKSVPVETQY
many TRBJ2-1 - TRBV20-1 SAELASSYNEQF
few TRBJ1-2 - TRBV3-1 ASSQEAGTYGYT
- TRBJ1-3 - TRBV12-3/TRBV12-4 ASLRVVGQGAFGSGNTIY
few TRBJ2-2 TRBD1 TRBV5-4 ASSQKDRGHTGELF
- TRBJ2-1 TRBD2 TRBV6-5 ASSRIAGGHNEQF
- TRBJ2-5 - TRBV5-1 ASSSVPALGETQY
few TRBJ2-1 - TRBV20-1 SARSGYEQF
- TRBJ2-1 - TRBV2 VSSSGLPRQF
- TRBJ2-6 - TRBV18 ASSPSDGGSGANVLT
- TRBJ1-6 TRBD1 TRBV20-1 SARGQPDNSPLH
many TRBJ2-5 - TRBV6-5 ASSYGRGQETQY
- TRBJ2-2 - TRBV29-1 SVAPSAGELF
many TRBJ1-3 - TRBV3-1 ASSPHPGTGNTIY
few TRBJ2-1 TRBD2 TRBV7-7 ASSFGLAGESEQF
- TRBJ2-5 - TRBV7-2 ASSLMAALVGETQY
many TRBJ2-5 TRBD2 TRBV12-3/TRBV12-4 ASSFASGQTQY
- TRBJ1-1 - TRBV7-9 ASSFSRQTEAF
- TRBJ2-7 - TRBV23-1 ASSQGTGQEVHEQY